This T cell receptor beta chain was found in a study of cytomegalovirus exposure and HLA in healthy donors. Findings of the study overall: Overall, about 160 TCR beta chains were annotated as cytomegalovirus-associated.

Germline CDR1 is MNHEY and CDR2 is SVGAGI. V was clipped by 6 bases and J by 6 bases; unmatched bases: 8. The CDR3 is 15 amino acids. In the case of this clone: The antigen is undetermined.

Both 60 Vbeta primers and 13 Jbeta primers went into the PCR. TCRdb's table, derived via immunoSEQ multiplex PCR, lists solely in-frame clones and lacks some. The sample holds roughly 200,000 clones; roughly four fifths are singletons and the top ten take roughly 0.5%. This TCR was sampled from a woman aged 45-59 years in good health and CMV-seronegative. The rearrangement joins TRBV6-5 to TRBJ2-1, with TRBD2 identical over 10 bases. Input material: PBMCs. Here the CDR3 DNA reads TGTGCCAGCAGCCGCCTAGCGGGAGCAGTCAATGAGCAGTTCTTC. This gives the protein CASSRLAGAVNEQFF.